This T cell receptor (beta chain) was captured by sequencing in a study of shared clonotypes between healthy human individuals. As handled by the study authors: Filtering was not the same, since immunoSEQ gave junction-only sequences without quality scores. Profiling relied on immunoSEQ multiplex PCR, and the TCRdb table lists in-frame clones only, not all of them. That table furnishes V, J and clone size, whereas the DNA furnished D and trimming. The table records 2 million to 2.5 million clones, 80% to 95% of them present only once. Notes on the study in general: Generation probabilities were higher for clonotypes shared across all four sorted-subset donors than for unshared ones.

About this clone itself: What it recognizes is unknown.

CDR3 length: 16 residues. V usage is TRBV1 and J usage is TRBJ2-7; the table's D call TRBD2 went unverified against the DNA. TRBV1 counts as a pseudogene. This TCR was recovered from a man aged 18 to 35 in good health. Some clones in this sample may be carry-over from other donors' samples. Sample: naive CD4+ T cells from PBMCs. The subset denotes: CD45RA+ positively selected. The DNA of the CDR3 is TGCACCAGCAGCCAAGATCGGGATAGCGGGAAGGGGGAGCAGTACTTC. It is translated as CTSSQDRDSGKGEQYF.